Below, 31 T cell receptor beta chains from the same sample are listed, as sequenced in a study of OX40 agonist ivuxolimab in advanced cancers. Sequencing used immunoSEQ multiplex PCR; TCRdb keeps in-frame clones, though not all of them. The sample has tens of thousands of clones, around 90% seen once. Specimen: CD4+ or CD8+ T cells sorted from blood, collected in a trial of the OX40 agonist ivuxolimab. Every receptor here comes from an adult with an advanced solid tumor such as melanoma, head and neck, liver or kidney cancer.

V and J are TRBV7-2 and TRBJ2-7, with D possibly being TRBD2 (6 bases). Trimming cost V 1 base and J 1 base, with 11 bases left between them. Germline V gene sequence: CDR1 SGHTA, CDR2 FQGNSA. CDR3 length equals 15 residues. The CDR3 sequence: CASSLGREPSYEQYF. CDR3 nucleotide sequence: TGTGCCAGCAGCTTAGGGAGGGAACCGTCCTACGAGCAGTACTTC. The full variable domain, completed using reference TRBV7-2 and TRBJ2-7, is GAGVSQSPSNKVTEKGKDVELRCDPISGHTALYWYRQSLGQGLEFLIYFQGNSAPDKSGLPSDRFSAERTGGSVSTLTIQRTQQEDSAVYLCASSLGREPSYEQYFGPGTRLTVT.

The V and J genes are TRBV19 and TRBJ1-5; D ambiguous. The CDR3 totals 14 residues. Per the germline V gene, CDR1 is LNHDA and CDR2 is SQIVND (reference sequence). Trimming shortened V by 0 bases and J by 6 bases, and 9 bases separated the two germline ends. The CDR3 DNA is TGTGCCAGTAGTATAGACGGTGTTGGTCAGCCCCAGCATTTT. It yields the protein CASSIDGVGQPQHF.

The chain couples TRBV6-6 to TRBJ2-7; no reliable D call. From germline, CDR1 is MNHNY and CDR2 SVGAGI (reference sequence). V shed 2 bases and J shed 3 bases, with 5 bases lying between them. This CDR3 comprises 12 residues. In nucleotides, the CDR3 is TGTGCCAGCAGTTACCACTACTACGAGCAGTACTTC. Amino acids: CASSYHYYEQYF.

The chain joins TRBV6-5 to TRBJ2-5; 7 bases line up with TRBD2. Germline CDR1 and CDR2: MNHEY and SVGAGI. The CDR3 runs to 16 residues. V was pared by 0 bases and J by 6 bases, with 10 bases of the junction left unmatched. CDR3 bases: TGTGCCAGCAGTTACTCCCCCGGGACTAAAGGGAAGACCCAGTACTTC. Protein product: CASSYSPGTKGKTQYF.

This chain uses TRBV5-6 with TRBJ1-1; D remains unclear. The V and J ends lost 7 bases and 1 base respectively, with 11 bases between them. This CDR3 comprises 13 residues. CDR1 SGHDT and CDR2 YYEEEE come from the germline V gene. The CDR3 here is CASVHPRNTEAFF. CDR3 nucleotides: TGTGCCAGCGTACACCCCCGGAACACTGAAGCTTTCTTT.

The CDR3 here is CASSPLTEGEAFF. DNA of the CDR3: TGTGCCAGCAGCCCACTGACAGAGGGTGAAGCTTTCTTT. The chain combines TRBV7-9 with TRBJ1-1, with D tentatively TRBD1 (5 bases). CDR3 length: 13 residues. The V end lost 5 bases, the J end lost 7 bases, and 14 bases lay between the germline ends. Germline CDR1 and CDR2: SEHNR and FQNEAQ (reference sequence).

V gene TRBV2 combines with J gene TRBJ1-2; TRBD1 agrees at 7 bases. V shed 5 bases and J 5 bases; nucleotides not matched to a gene: 5. The CDR3 has 13 amino acids. Germline-derived CDR1 and CDR2 are SNHLY and FYNNEI. The CDR3 here is CASSRTGSYGYTF. The DNA for the CDR3 is TGTGCCAGCAGTCGGACAGGCTCATATGGCTACACCTTC.

This clone is a singleton in its sample. The J gene is TRBJ1-4, the V gene TRBV29-1, with unresolved D. Germline assignment: CDR1 SQVTM and CDR2 ANQGSEA. CDR3 length equals 14 residues. Trimming removed 6 bases at V and 9 bases at J, with 20 bases between. The CDR3 DNA sequence: TGCAGCGTCGCAGACACCCCTTTATATCAAAAACTGTTTTTT. Protein sequence: CSVADTPLYQKLFF. The variable domain in full, completed from reference TRBV29-1 and TRBJ1-4, reads SAVISQKPSRDICQRGTSLTIQCQVDSQVTMMFWYRQQPGQSLTLIATANQGSEATYESGFVIDKFPISRPNLTFSTLTVSNMSPEDSSIYLCSVADTPLYQKLFFGSGTQLSVL.

The gene calls are TRBV10-1 and TRBJ1-5; 10 nucleotides line up with TRBD1. Looked up from germline, CDR1 is WNHNN and CDR2 is SYGVQD (reference sequence). The length of the CDR3 is 18 residues. Trimming at V came to 10 bases and at J to 5 bases, leaving 20 bases not matched to a gene. CDR3 sequence (DNA): TGCGCCACCAACGGGATAGGGACAGGGGAAAGAGGGGATCAGCCCCAGCATTTT. Translating it yields CATNGIGTGERGDQPQHF.

The chain joins TRBV5-8 to TRBJ2-7; possibly TRBD1 or TRBD2 for D (5 bases each). CDR1 and CDR2 (germline): SGHTS, YDEGEE. This CDR3 has 13 residues. The V end lost 9 bases, the J end lost 5 bases, and 18 bases lay between the germline ends. CDR3: CATWPGTGHEQYF. Written as DNA, the CDR3 is TGTGCCACTTGGCCTGGGACGGGGCACGAGCAGTACTTC. The complete variable domain, with remaining parts taken from reference TRBV5-8 and TRBJ2-7, reads EAGVTQSPTHLIKTRGQQATLRCSPISGHTSVYWYQQALGLGLQFLLWYDEGEERNRGNFPPRFSGRQFPNYSSELNVNALELEDSALYLCATWPGTGHEQYFGPGTRLTVT.

On this clone itself: The sample carries other DNA sequences with the same CDR3. The V and J genes are TRBV9 and TRBJ1-2; weak D call: TRBD1 (5 bases). CDR3 length equals 13 residues. Germline CDR1 is SGDLS and CDR2 is YYNGEE. V was cut by 4 bases and J by 4 bases, with 11 bases left in between. Here the CDR3 reads CASSPQGPYGYTF. The CDR3 DNA reads as TGTGCCAGCAGCCCGCAGGGCCCCTATGGCTACACCTTC. Drawing the rest from reference TRBV9 and TRBJ1-2, the complete variable domain is DSGVTQTPKHLITATGQRVTLRCSPRSGDLSVYWYQQSLDQGLQFLIQYYNGEERAKGNILERFSAQQFPDLHSELNLSSLELGDSALYFCASSPQGPYGYTFGSGTRLTVV.

The chain couples TRBV5-1 to TRBJ2-7, with D possibly being TRBD1 or TRBD2 (5 bases each). Trimming left V 1 base short and J 0 bases short, with 11 bases between. The CDR3 consists of 15 residues. Germline assignment: CDR1 SGHRS and CDR2 YFSETQ. CDR3 in DNA: TGCGCCAGCAGCTTGTGGGACCTGAGCTCCTACGAGCAGTACTTC. Protein sequence: CASSLWDLSSYEQYF.

This clone was detected a few times. The identical CDR3 is also encoded by other nucleotide sequences in the sample. This rearrangement joins TRBV11-3 to TRBJ2-5; D might be TRBD1 or TRBD2, each matching 5 bases. The CDR3 has 14 residues. Germline CDR1 is SGHNT and CDR2 is YENEEA. The V and J ends lost 1 base and 5 bases respectively, with 11 bases between them. The CDR3 coding sequence is TGTGCCAGCAGCTTAGTGGCAGGGAGCGAGACCCAGTACTTC. It specifies CASSLVAGSETQYF.

In nucleotides, the CDR3 is TGTGCCTGGAGATCGGGGACTACTTACTCCTACGAGCAGTACTTC. The encoded protein is CAWRSGTTYSYEQYF. This rearrangement joins TRBV30 to TRBJ2-7; the match to TRBD2 covers 7 bases. The CDR3 is 15 amino acids. Germline lookup yields CDR1 GTSNPN and CDR2 SVGIG (reference sequence). V lost 3 bases, J lost 0 bases, and 8 bases stayed unmatched.

This chain links TRBV5-4 with TRBJ1-1; no definite D call. Per germline, CDR1 SGHNT and CDR2 YYREEE (reference sequence). V was shortened by 4 bases and J by 4 bases, with 14 bases between the two germline ends. This CDR3 has 14 residues. CDR3 amino acids: CASSTEVESTEAFF. CDR3 DNA sequence: TGTGCCAGCAGCACAGAGGTGGAGTCCACTGAAGCTTTCTTT.

J is TRBJ2-2 and V is TRBV7-9, with 9 bases identical to TRBD2. CDR1 and CDR2 (germline): SEHNR, FQNEAQ (reference sequence). This CDR3 region has 19 residues. V shed 1 base, J shed 3 bases, and the junction held 12 bases outside the gene matches. The CDR3 here is CASSLVLLSAGGHTGELFF. CDR3 nucleotide sequence: TGTGCCAGCAGCTTAGTCCTTTTGAGTGCGGGAGGGCACACCGGGGAGCTGTTTTTT.

This chain joins TRBV5-1 and TRBJ2-5; D could derive from TRBD1 or TRBD2 (7 bases each). The CDR3 loop spans 15 amino acids. V was pared by 4 bases and J by 5 bases, with 18 bases between. Germline CDR1 is SGHRS and CDR2 is YFSETQ. CDR3 loop: CASSIRGGQMETQYF. For the CDR3, the DNA is TGCGCCAGCAGCATCAGGGGGGGACAGATGGAGACCCAGTACTTC.

The CDR3 region has the DNA TGCAGCGTTACGGTACAGGGTCGCTCCACCTTC. Encoded protein: CSVTVQGRSTF. V gene TRBV29-1 combines with J gene TRBJ1-2, with TRBD1 as a possible D gene (6 bases). The CDR3 consists of 11 residues. Germline CDR1 is SQVTM and CDR2 is ANQGSEA. Trimming removed 5 bases from V and 13 bases from J, with 17 bases in between.

The chain uses TRBV19 and TRBJ2-1; D uncertain. CDR1 is LNHDA, CDR2 SQIVND, per germline (reference sequence). This CDR3 is built from 11 residues. The V end lost 6 bases, the J end lost 3 bases, and 3 bases lay between the germline ends. CDR3 amino acids: CASRLYNEQFF. Here the CDR3 DNA reads TGTGCCAGTAGGCTCTACAATGAGCAGTTCTTC.

J is TRBJ2-7 and V is TRBV5-4; tentative D call: TRBD2 (5 bases). Trimming took off 5 bases at V and 5 bases at J, with 17 bases between the two ends. Germline CDR1 SGHNT, CDR2 YYREEE (reference sequence). The CDR3 is made up of 14 amino acids. CDR3 in amino acids: CASSQLTIPDEQYF. DNA for the CDR3: TGTGCCAGCAGTCAATTGACTATCCCAGACGAGCAGTACTTC.

This chain links TRBV7-3 with TRBJ2-1; 8 bases are shared with TRBD2. CDR1 is SGHTA and CDR2 is FQGTGA in the germline V gene. CDR3 length equals 15 residues. V shed 5 bases, J shed 3 bases, and the junction held 6 bases outside the gene matches. The CDR3 DNA sequence: TGTGCCAGCAGCCAATCCGGGGGGGTCTACAATGAGCAGTTCTTC. It yields the protein CASSQSGGVYNEQFF.

The rearrangement uses TRBV28 and TRBJ1-5; 9 nucleotides agree with TRBD1. V shed 2 bases, J shed 7 bases, and the junction held 9 bases outside the gene matches. The germline V gene has CDR1 MDHEN and CDR2 SYDVKM. This CDR3 is built from 16 residues. This CDR3 reads CASSLGGQGNYQPQHF. DNA of the CDR3: TGTGCCAGCAGTTTAGGGGGACAGGGTAACTACCAGCCCCAGCATTTT.

The chain combines TRBV6-6 with TRBJ2-5, with TRBD2 matching 7 bases. V trimming: 2 bases; J trimming: 5 bases; junction bases outside the gene matches: 2. This CDR3 contains 13 residues. Germline V gene lookup returns CDR1 MNHNY and CDR2 SVGAGI (reference sequence). The CDR3 bases are TGTGCCAGCAGTTACGCGGGGGTTGAGACCCAGTACTTC. Its protein product is CASSYAGVETQYF.

The chain is built from TRBV27 and TRBJ2-7, with 8 bases fitting TRBD1. Germline assignment: CDR1 MNHEY and CDR2 SMNVEV (reference sequence). J lost 9 bases, V lost 8 bases, and 6 bases had no gene match. CDR3 length: 11 residues. CDR3 DNA: TGTGCCAGCGGACAGGGAAACGGGCAGTACTTC. As protein: CASGQGNGQYF.

DNA for the CDR3: TGTGCCAGCAGTGAAAGGGGTGGCACAGATACGCAGTATTTT. Translated, it gives CASSERGGTDTQYF. The chain couples TRBV6-1 to TRBJ2-3; D perhaps matches TRBD1 (5 bases). The CDR3 length is 14 residues. The V gene's germline CDR1 is MNHNS and CDR2 SASEGT. V was clipped by 2 bases and J by 1 base, with 7 bases between them.

The chain carries TRBV4-3 and TRBJ1-2, with 8 bases fitting TRBD1. This CDR3 spans 17 amino acids. Germline V CDR1 and CDR2: LGHNA, YSLEER. J was trimmed by 4 bases and V by 0 bases; bases with no gene match: 10. The CDR3 protein is CASSQDVSGGRGYGYTF. CDR3 nucleotide sequence: TGCGCCAGCAGCCAAGACGTTTCAGGGGGCCGTGGCTATGGCTACACCTTC.

The rearrangement joins TRBV7-6 to TRBJ2-3, with no clear D. This CDR3 is 14 amino acids long. Per germline, CDR1 SGHVS and CDR2 FNYEAQ. V was clipped by 1 base and J by 2 bases, with 7 bases between them. CDR3 coding DNA: TGTGCCAGCAGCTTAGAGACCTACACAGATACGCAGTATTTT. It codes for CASSLETYTDTQYF.

This chain uses TRBV19 with TRBJ1-1; TRBD1 agrees at 11 bases. The CDR3 consists of 16 residues. Per the germline V gene, CDR1 is LNHDA and CDR2 is SQIVND (reference sequence). V trimming: 5 bases; J trimming: 4 bases; junction bases outside the gene matches: 9. The CDR3 is CASSSLAGQGATEAFF. CDR3 nucleotides: TGTGCCAGTAGTTCCCTCGCTGGACAGGGGGCCACTGAAGCTTTCTTT.

The genes are TRBV18 and TRBJ1-1, with 10 bases fitting TRBD1. This CDR3 spans 16 amino acids. The germline CDR1 and CDR2 sequences are KGHSH and LQKENI. Trimming took 5 bases from V and 1 from J; bases not matched to a gene: 7. The CDR3 DNA follows: TGTGCCAGCTCATCCTGGACAGGGGGGAAGAACACTGAAGCTTTCTTT. Translating it yields CASSSWTGGKNTEAFF.

This clone was observed a single time. The V gene is TRBV19, the J gene TRBJ2-1, with 8 bases aligning to TRBD2. V lost 2 bases and J lost 0; bases outside the gene matches: 6. CDR1 is LNHDA and CDR2 is SQIVND in the germline V gene (reference sequence). The CDR3 consists of 17 residues. CDR3 sequence (DNA): TGTGCCAGTAGTATAACTAGCGGAGGAAGCTCCTACAATGAGCAGTTCTTC. Translated: CASSITSGGSSYNEQFF.

The chain couples TRBV19 to TRBJ2-1, with D possibly TRBD1 on 8 matching bases. CDR1 is LNHDA and CDR2 is SQIVND in the germline V gene (reference sequence). V was cut by 1 base and J by 8 bases, with 15 bases left in between. The CDR3 covers 15 residues. Here the CDR3 reads CASSIVTGGGDEQFF. In DNA form, the CDR3 reads TGTGCCAGTAGTATAGTAACAGGGGGAGGGGATGAGCAGTTCTTC. Looking up the rest from reference TRBV19 and TRBJ2-1 gives the full variable domain: DGGITQSPKYLFRKEGQNVTLSCEQNLNHDAMYWYRQDPGQGLRLIYYSQIVNDFQKGDIAEGYSVSREKKESFPLTVTSAQKNPTAFYLCASSIVTGGGDEQFFGPGTRLTVL.